One sample yielded the 25 T cell receptor beta chains listed below, sequenced in a study of T-cell memory formation after mild COVID-19. TCRdb independently ran MiXCR on the 5' RACE reads; one entry per CDR3 protein. Here the sample spans under 200,000 distinct CDR3 sequences, roughly 28% being singletons. The material sequenced was PBMCs or a T cell subset sorted from them (not recorded which). These TCRs come from an adult woman who had mild COVID-19 (a few samples of this study predate the infection). Cell type and time point are not known.

This clonotype showed up just a few times. This rearrangement joins TRBV30 to TRBJ1-2; D gene uncertain. The V gene lost 4 bases and the J gene lost 0 bases, with 15 bases spanning the gap. The CDR3 contains 15 residues. CDR1 is GTSNPN, CDR2 SVGIG, per germline (reference sequence). CDR3 coding DNA: TGTGCCTGGAACCGGCAGGCCCTTCCTAACTATGGCTACACCTTC. It specifies CAWNRQALPNYGYTF.

This clonotype was observed a handful of times. The chain is built from TRBV29-1 and TRBJ2-1; D is unresolved. The CDR3 length is 8 residues. Germline loops: CDR1 SQVTM, CDR2 ANQGSEA. The CDR3 region is CSCDEQFF. Here the CDR3 DNA reads TGCAGTTGCGATGAGCAGTTCTTC.

A few counts support this clonotype. The CDR3 DNA reads as TGTGCCAGCAGCAACCGCCAGTGGCAGGAGCAGTACTTC. This codes for CASSNRQWQEQYF. This chain connects TRBV7-2 to TRBJ2-7; D unclear. This CDR3 is 13 amino acids long. Trimming took off 5 bases at V and 7 bases at J, with 15 bases between the two ends. In germline, CDR1 is SGHTA, CDR2 FQGNSA.

This chain joins TRBV7-9 and TRBJ1-5; D gene ambiguous. V lost 8 bases to trimming and J lost 0 bases, with 5 bases between them. Germline-derived CDR1 and CDR2 are SEHNR and FQNEAQ (reference sequence). This CDR3 contains 12 residues. The CDR3 region is CASGSSNQPQHF. CDR3 DNA: TGTGCCAGCGGGAGTAGCAATCAGCCCCAGCATTTT.

The chain uses TRBV29-1 and TRBJ1-2; perhaps TRBD1 as D (5 bases). The CDR3 covers 16 residues. CDR1 SQVTM and CDR2 ANQGSEA come from the germline V gene. Trimming shortened V by 1 base and J by 4 bases, and 19 bases separated the two germline ends. CDR3: CSVEAPGRAFSYGYTF. The DNA of the CDR3 is TGCAGCGTTGAAGCGCCGGGCAGGGCATTTTCCTATGGCTACACCTTC.

The chain uses TRBV6-1 and TRBJ2-1; 7 nucleotides agree with TRBD1. V was pared by 3 bases and J by 2 bases, with 4 bases of the junction left unmatched. The CDR3 totals 15 residues. Germline loops: CDR1 MNHNS, CDR2 SASEGT. DNA for the CDR3: TGTGCCAGCAGTGAGGGACAGACACCCTACAATGAGCAGTTCTTC. This gives the protein CASSEGQTPYNEQFF.

The chain recombines TRBV12-3 or TRBV12-4 with TRBJ2-7, with D hard to call. V lost 5 bases and J lost 3, with 11 bases in between. The CDR3 loop spans 13 amino acids. CDR3 sequence (DNA): TGTGCCAGCAGTCCAAATACGTTCTACGAGCAGTACTTC. Its translation: CASSPNTFYEQYF.

The V and J genes are TRBV25-1 and TRBJ2-5, with D possibly matching TRBD1 (5 bases). The CDR3 consists of 16 residues. The germline CDR1 and CDR2 sequences are MGHDK and SYGVNS. V was clipped by 2 bases and J by 2 bases, with 15 bases between them. CDR3 sequence reads: CASSELQGSAQETQYF. The CDR3, as DNA: TGTGCCAGCAGTGAACTCCAGGGATCCGCACAAGAGACCCAGTACTTC. Drawing the rest from reference TRBV25-1 and TRBJ2-5, the complete variable domain is EADIYQTPRYLVIGTGKKITLECSQTMGHDKMYWYQQDPGMELHLIHYSYGVNSTEKGDLSSESTVSRIRTEHFPLTLESARPSHTSQYLCASSELQGSAQETQYFGPGTRLLVL.

This clonotype was detected a few times. The chain uses TRBV20-1 and TRBJ2-1, with D possibly matching TRBD2 (6 bases). The CDR3 loop spans 14 amino acids. The V gene's germline CDR1 is DFQATT and CDR2 SNEGSKA (reference sequence). CDR3 nucleotide sequence: TGCAGCGAAATATCGGGACTGCAGGGAGGTGAGCAGTTCTTC. Translation gives CSEISGLQGGEQFF.

This clonotype turned up a few times. The V gene is TRBV20-1, the J gene TRBJ1-6; TRBD1 agrees at 8 bases. J was trimmed by 8 bases and V by 7 bases; bases with no gene match: 7. This CDR3 contains 13 residues. Germline V gene lookup returns CDR1 DFQATT and CDR2 SNEGSKA (reference sequence). The CDR3 sequence: CSVHGQGDSPLHF. DNA of the CDR3: TGCAGTGTTCACGGACAGGGTGATTCACCCCTCCACTTT.

This clonotype showed up just a few times. The V and J genes are TRBV24-1 and TRBJ2-5; D may match TRBD1 or TRBD2 (5 bases each). Germline loops: CDR1 KGHDR, CDR2 SFDVKD. The CDR3 consists of 15 residues. The V end lost 3 bases, the J end lost 3 bases, and 13 bases lay between the germline ends. The CDR3 DNA reads TGTGCCACCAGTGATCCCCGGGGCCCTAAAGAGACCCAGTACTTC. This sequence encodes CATSDPRGPKETQYF.

This clonotype was recorded a few times. This chain joins TRBV3-1 and TRBJ2-3; TRBD2 matches 10 bases. The CDR3 length is 17 residues. Germline CDR1 is LGHDT and CDR2 is YNNKEL (reference sequence). Unmatched junction bases numbered 9, after V lost 2 bases and J lost 4 bases. CDR3 sequence: CASSQFTSGRVADTQYF. The CDR3 nucleotides read TGTGCCAGCAGCCAATTCACGAGCGGGAGGGTTGCAGATACGCAGTATTTT.

The V call is TRBV6-5, the J call TRBJ1-1; D gene uncertain. The V end lost 7 bases, the J end lost 1 base, and 13 bases lay between the germline ends. The germline CDR1 and CDR2 sequences are MNHEY and SVGAGI. There are 14 residues in the CDR3. CDR3 in DNA: TGTGCCAGCACCAACGGCTATGGGAACACTGAAGCTTTCTTT. This translates into CASTNGYGNTEAFF.

CDR3 protein: CASSWSSGGIAVADTQYF. DNA for the CDR3: TGCGCCAGCAGCTGGTCTAGCGGGGGGATAGCGGTGGCAGATACGCAGTATTTT. The chain joins TRBV5-1 to TRBJ2-3, with 11 bases identical to TRBD2. This CDR3 comprises 18 residues. The V gene end was trimmed by 3 bases and the J gene end by 4 bases; junction bases not matched to a gene: 13. Per the germline V gene, CDR1 is SGHRS and CDR2 is YFSETQ.

In its sample, this clonotype was seen a few times. The chain combines TRBV20-1 with TRBJ2-1; TRBD1 matches 9 bases. V gave up 1 base and J gave up 4 bases; unmatched junction bases: 2. CDR1 and CDR2 from the germline V gene are DFQATT and SNEGSKA (reference sequence). This CDR3 comprises 14 residues. The DNA of the CDR3 is TGCAGTGCTAGAGGGGGACAGGGATACAATGAGCAGTTCTTC. Translated, it gives CSARGGQGYNEQFF.

The chain links TRBV13 to TRBJ2-7; D tentatively fits TRBD1 or TRBD2 (5 bases each). This CDR3 is 13 amino acids long. The germline V and J ends were trimmed by 3 bases and 4 bases, with 10 bases remaining between them. Germline V gene lookup returns CDR1 PRHDT and CDR2 FYEKMQ (reference sequence). The CDR3: CASSFGAGYEQYF. The CDR3 nucleotides read TGTGCCAGCAGCTTCGGGGCCGGGTACGAGCAGTACTTC.

The V call is TRBV3-1, the J call TRBJ1-1; 11 bases agree with TRBD1. The CDR3 consists of 16 residues. J was trimmed by 1 base and V by 3 bases; bases with no gene match: 4. The germline V gene encodes CDR1 LGHDT and CDR2 YNNKEL (reference sequence). The CDR3 nucleotides are TGTGCCAGCAGCCATCCGGGACAGGGGGGGAACACTGAAGCTTTCTTT. Translation: CASSHPGQGGNTEAFF. The full variable domain, with the rest looked up from reference TRBV3-1 and TRBJ1-1, is DTAVSQTPKYLVTQMGNDKSIKCEQNLGHDTMYWYKQDSKKFLKIMFSYNNKELIINETVPNRFSPKSPDKAHLNLHINSLELGDSAVYFCASSHPGQGGNTEAFFGQGTRLTVV.

The V gene is TRBV5-6, the J gene TRBJ1-2, with a tentative D call TRBD1 (5 bases). Trimming took 4 bases from V and 7 from J, leaving 20 bases between them. The CDR3 sequence is 15 residues long. Germline V CDR1 and CDR2: SGHDT, YYEEEE. This CDR3 reads CASSPQGAPPVGYTF. The CDR3 DNA reads TGTGCCAGCAGCCCCCAAGGGGCGCCCCCGGTTGGCTACACCTTC.

The chain carries TRBV6-2 or TRBV6-3 and TRBJ2-7; 13 bases align to TRBD2. This CDR3 region has 15 residues. Germline V lookup: CDR1 MNHEY, CDR2 SVGEGT. The V and J ends lost 6 bases and 3 bases, in that order; junction bases with no gene match: 5. In nucleotides, the CDR3 is TGTGCCAGCAGCACTGGGACTAGCGGGATCTACGAGCAGTACTTC. This encodes CASSTGTSGIYEQYF.

The chain's CDR3 is CASSLPRSGANVLTF. The CDR3 nucleotides read TGTGCCAGCAGCTTACCCCGCTCTGGGGCCAACGTCCTGACTTTC. The genes are TRBV7-9 and TRBJ2-6; D remains unclear. The CDR3 contains 15 residues. Looked up from germline, CDR1 is SEHNR and CDR2 is FQNEAQ (reference sequence). V was clipped by 2 bases and J by 0 bases, with 5 bases between them. Looking up the rest from reference TRBV7-9 and TRBJ2-6 gives the full variable domain: DTGVSQNPRHKITKRGQNVTFRCDPISEHNRLYWYRQTLGQGPEFLTYFQNEAQLEKSRLLSDRFSAERPKGSFSTLEIQRTEQGDSAMYLCASSLPRSGANVLTFGAGSRLTVL.

The chain links TRBV6-2 or TRBV6-3 to TRBJ2-7; D is unresolved. V gave up 6 bases and J gave up 2 bases, with 29 bases separating them. The CDR3 consists of 19 residues. Germline V gene lookup returns CDR1 MNHEY and CDR2 SVGEGT. CDR3 amino acids: CASRPPRIRVPNLAYEQYF. The DNA of the CDR3 is TGTGCCAGCAGGCCTCCACGTATACGAGTTCCTAACCTTGCCTACGAGCAGTACTTC.

This clonotype showed up just once. The chain links TRBV7-2 to TRBJ2-7, with 7 bases that match TRBD2. The CDR3 consists of 14 residues. Trimming cost V 6 bases and J 2 bases; bases outside gene matches: 7. The germline CDR1 and CDR2 sequences are SGHTA and FQGNSA. In nucleotides, the CDR3 is TGTGCCAGCAGTGCTATGCGGGGGACCTACGAGCAGTACTTC. This sequence encodes CASSAMRGTYEQYF.

In its sample, this clonotype was seen a few times. The V gene is TRBV7-2, the J gene TRBJ2-5; TRBD2 is a possible D gene (5 bases). Trimming took 5 bases from V and 1 from J, leaving 8 bases between them. The CDR3 sequence is 13 residues long. Germline V CDR1 and CDR2: SGHTA, FQGNSA. CDR3 in amino acids: CASSPGGQETQYF. CDR3 nucleotide sequence: TGTGCCAGCAGCCCTGGAGGCCAAGAGACCCAGTACTTC.

The chain couples TRBV6-2 or TRBV6-3 to TRBJ2-3; no reliable D call. Trimming stripped 8 bases from V and 8 bases from J, with 14 bases between. Per germline, CDR1 MNHEY and CDR2 SVGEGT. This CDR3 contains 12 residues. The CDR3 sequence is CASRSTTVTQYF. The CDR3 DNA reads TGTGCCAGCCGCTCTACAACGGTTACGCAGTATTTT.

Only a few counts were recorded for this clonotype. This chain connects TRBV18 to TRBJ2-5; D ambiguous. Germline assignment: CDR1 KGHSH and CDR2 LQKENI. V lost 4 bases and J 2 bases, leaving 8 bases between the germline ends. The CDR3 extends over 13 amino acids. Here the CDR3 reads CASSRQEQETQYF. The CDR3 DNA reads TGTGCCAGCTCACGGCAGGAGCAAGAGACCCAGTACTTC.